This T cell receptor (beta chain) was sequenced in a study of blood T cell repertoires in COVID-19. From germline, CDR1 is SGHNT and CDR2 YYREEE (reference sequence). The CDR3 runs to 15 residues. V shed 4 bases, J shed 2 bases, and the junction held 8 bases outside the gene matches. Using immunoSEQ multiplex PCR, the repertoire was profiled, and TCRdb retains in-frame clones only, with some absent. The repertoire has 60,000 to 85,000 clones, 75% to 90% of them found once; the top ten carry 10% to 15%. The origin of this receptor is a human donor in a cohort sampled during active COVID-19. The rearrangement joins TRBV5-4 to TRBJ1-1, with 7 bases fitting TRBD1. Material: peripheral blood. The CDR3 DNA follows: TGTGCCAGCAGCCCCCCGGGACAGAAAAACACTGAAGCTTTCTTT. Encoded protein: CASSPPGQKNTEAFF.